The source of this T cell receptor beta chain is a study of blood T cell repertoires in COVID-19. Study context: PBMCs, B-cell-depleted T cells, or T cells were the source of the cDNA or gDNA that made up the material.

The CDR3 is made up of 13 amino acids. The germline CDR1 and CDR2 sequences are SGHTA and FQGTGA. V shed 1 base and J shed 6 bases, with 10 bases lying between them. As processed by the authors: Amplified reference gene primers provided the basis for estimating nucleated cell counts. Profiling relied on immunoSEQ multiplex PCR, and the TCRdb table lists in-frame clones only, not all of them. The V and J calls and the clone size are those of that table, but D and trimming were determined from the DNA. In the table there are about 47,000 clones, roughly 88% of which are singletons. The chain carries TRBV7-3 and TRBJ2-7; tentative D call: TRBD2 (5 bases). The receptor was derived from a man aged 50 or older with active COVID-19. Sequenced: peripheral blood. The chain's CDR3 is CASSLIFGVEQYF. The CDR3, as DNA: TGTGCCAGCAGCTTAATATTCGGGGTCGAGCAGTACTTC. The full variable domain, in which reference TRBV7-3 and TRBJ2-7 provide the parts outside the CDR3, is GAGVSQTPSNKVTEKGKYVELRCDPISGHTALYWYRQSLGQGPEFLIYFQGTGAADDSGLPNDRFFAVRPEGSVSTLKIQRTERGDSAVYLCASSLIFGVEQYFGPGTRLTVT.